What follows are 9 T cell receptor beta chains derived from one specimen sequenced in a study of T-cell memory formation after mild COVID-19. TCRdb passed the 5' RACE reads through MiXCR, listing each CDR3 protein once. The table includes around 430,000 distinct CDR3 sequences, about 15% detected once. The sample comprised PBMCs or a T cell subset sorted from them (not recorded which). The receptors stem from a man younger than 35 who had mild COVID-19 (a few samples of this study predate the infection). Cell type and time point are not known.

V and J are TRBV20-1 and TRBJ1-1; D unclear. Germline CDR1 and CDR2: DFQATT and SNEGSKA (reference sequence). The CDR3 is 14 amino acids. Trimming left V 3 bases short and J 0 bases short, with 11 bases between. In nucleotides, the CDR3 is TGCAGTGCTAGCGGGGAGAAGGTGAACACTGAAGCTTTCTTT. Translating gives CSASGEKVNTEAFF.

This clonotype occurred a few times. The chain recombines TRBV24-1 with TRBJ1-1, with 7 bases identical to TRBD1. The CDR3 is 15 residues long. From germline, CDR1 is KGHDR and CDR2 SFDVKD. With V trimmed by 2 bases and J by 5 bases, 7 bases remained unmatched. The CDR3 nucleotides are TGTGCCACCAGTGATTCAGGGGGGGGGAGGACTGAAGCTTTCTTT. This codes for CATSDSGGGRTEAFF.

This clonotype has only a few counts. The genes are TRBV20-1 and TRBJ1-5, with TRBD1 as a possible D gene (5 bases). This CDR3 has 18 residues. Germline values: CDR1 DFQATT, CDR2 SNEGSKA (reference sequence). Trimming shortened V by 0 bases and J by 9 bases, and 27 bases separated the two germline ends. The CDR3 loop is CSARDLNGTARLVGPQHF. In nucleotides, the CDR3 is TGCAGTGCTAGAGATCTTAACGGGACGGCACGCCTCGTCGGGCCCCAGCATTTT.

The genes are TRBV12-3 or TRBV12-4 and TRBJ1-1; D is perhaps TRBD1 (5 bases). Between the trimmed V and J ends, which lost 1 base and 3 bases, there was a span of 18 bases. The CDR3 contains 17 residues. The CDR3: CASSLVIGVGRDTEAFF. The CDR3 DNA follows: TGTGCCAGCAGTTTAGTTATTGGGGTGGGACGGGACACTGAAGCTTTCTTT.

This clonotype has a handful of counts. The chain employs TRBV7-6 and TRBJ2-1, with TRBD2 identical over 8 bases. The germline CDR1 and CDR2 sequences are SGHVS and FNYEAQ. This CDR3 contains 14 residues. V trimming: 2 bases; J trimming: 12 bases; junction bases outside the gene matches: 9. The CDR3 sequence: CASSLSGGVWGQFF. The CDR3 DNA is TGTGCCAGCAGCTTAAGCGGGGGTGTTTGGGGGCAGTTCTTC.

The rearrangement uses TRBV7-3 and TRBJ2-5, with 8 bases that match TRBD2. After removal of 10 bases from V and 5 bases from J, the junction contained 6 bases not matched to a gene. Germline V gene data show CDR1 as SGHTA and CDR2 as FQGTGA. This CDR3 contains 12 residues. The CDR3 here is CAIKRGRETQYF. The DNA for the CDR3 is TGTGCCATCAAGCGGGGGCGTGAGACCCAGTACTTC.

The J gene is TRBJ2-7, the V gene TRBV6-2 or TRBV6-3; 8 bases match TRBD2. The V gene end was trimmed by 2 bases and the J gene end by 4 bases; junction bases not matched to a gene: 7. The CDR3 has 15 residues. Per germline, CDR1 MNHEY and CDR2 SVGEGT. The CDR3 is CASSYAGGAIYEQYF. In nucleotides, the CDR3 is TGTGCCAGCAGTTACGCGGGGGGCGCTATATACGAGCAGTACTTC.

The chain carries TRBV6-5 and TRBJ1-2, with a possible D match to TRBD1 (5 bases). V was trimmed by 5 bases and J by 7 bases, leaving 17 bases between them. The CDR3 is made up of 14 amino acids. CDR1 is MNHEY and CDR2 is SVGAGI in the germline V gene. CDR3 amino acids: CASSTKGTGVGYTF. The CDR3 nucleotides are TGTGCCAGCAGTACGAAAGGAACAGGTGTTGGCTACACCTTC.

This clonotype turned up a few times. The genes are TRBV4-2 and TRBJ1-5, with D possibly matching TRBD1 (6 bases). The CDR3 is 15 residues long. Looked up from germline, CDR1 is LGHNA and CDR2 is YNFKEQ. Between the trimmed V and J ends, which lost 0 bases and 5 bases, there was a span of 11 bases. The chain's CDR3 is CASSQDGGAHQPQHF. CDR3 nucleotides: TGTGCCAGCAGCCAAGATGGGGGGGCGCATCAGCCCCAGCATTTT.